The TCR beta chain described here comes from a study of CD8+CD57+ T cells in acquired aplastic anemia. Profiling that covered TCR beta VDJ and CDR3 relied on genomic DNA as its template. TCRdb re-analysed the reads in MiXCR, keeping a single row per CDR3 protein. The sample carries 100,000 to 150,000 distinct CDR3 sequences, about 43% recorded once. The authors sequenced patients whose flow cytometry had shown CD8+CD57+ cell expansion. The CDR3 is 14 amino acids. V was cut by 6 bases and J by 0 bases, with 11 bases left in between. Germline V gene data show CDR1 as ENHRY and CDR2 as SYGVKD. The chain recombines TRBV10-3 with TRBJ1-2; a possible D gene is TRBD1 (5 bases). Sample: sorted CD4+, CD8+, or CD8+CD57+ T cells (not recorded which) from PBMCs. This sequence originates from a human donor with aplastic anemia. The CDR3 DNA reads as TGTGCCATCAGCCCGGGGGTGGCTAACTATGGCTACACCTTC. Translating gives CAISPGVANYGYTF.